The present T cell receptor beta chain was sequenced within a study of T cell changes during pregnancy in multiple sclerosis. The assay was immunoSEQ multiplex PCR, and TCRdb's table has in-frame clones only and misses some. Among approximately 57,000 clones listed, about 91% were seen once. Trimming pared 6 bases from V and 2 bases from J, leaving 12 bases between. The CDR3 is 14 amino acids. Per the germline V gene, CDR1 is SGHNT and CDR2 is YYREEE (reference sequence). This clonotype was sampled from a female donor with multiple sclerosis, enrolled in a pregnancy study. V and J are TRBV5-4 and TRBJ1-3; D ambiguous. The source was CD4+ T cells from peripheral blood mononuclear cells, collected in the second trimester of pregnancy. The CDR3, as DNA: TGTGCCAGCAACACAGACGGGGCTGGAAACACCATATATTTT. Amino acids: CASNTDGAGNTIYF.